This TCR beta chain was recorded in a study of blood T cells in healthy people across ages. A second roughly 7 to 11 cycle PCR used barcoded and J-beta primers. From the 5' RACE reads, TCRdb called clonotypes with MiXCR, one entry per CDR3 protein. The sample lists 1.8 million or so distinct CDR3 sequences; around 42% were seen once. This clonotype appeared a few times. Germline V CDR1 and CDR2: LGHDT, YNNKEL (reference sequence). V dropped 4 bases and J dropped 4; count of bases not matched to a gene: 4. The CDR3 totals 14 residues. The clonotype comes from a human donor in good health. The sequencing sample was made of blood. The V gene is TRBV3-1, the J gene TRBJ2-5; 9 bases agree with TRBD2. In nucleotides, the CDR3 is TGTGCCAGCAGCCGGACTAGCGATGGAGAGACCCAGTACTTC. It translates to CASSRTSDGETQYF.